This T cell receptor beta chain was profiled in a study of blood T cell repertoires in COVID-19. The germline V gene encodes CDR1 MDHEN and CDR2 SYDVKM. The CDR3 sequence is 14 residues long. V was pared by 3 bases and J by 0 bases, with 9 bases between. Measured with immunoSEQ multiplex PCR; TCRdb has only the in-frame clones, and not every one. In the table there are approximately 150,000 clones, roughly 87% of which are singletons. The rearrangement uses TRBV28 and TRBJ2-7; no reliable D call. The specimen sequenced was peripheral blood. This clonotype was sampled from a woman aged 45-65 years with acute or convalescent COVID-19. The CDR3 protein is CASSFTDNSYEQYF. For the CDR3, the DNA is TGTGCCAGCAGTTTCACAGACAACTCCTACGAGCAGTACTTC.